Below, 28 T cell receptor beta chains from the same sample are listed, as sequenced in a study of blood T cell repertoires in COVID-19. Assay used: immunoSEQ multiplex PCR; TCRdb lists only in-frame clones, some missing. The sample comprises some 150,000 clones, 85% to 90% of which are singletons, and 15% rests with the top ten. Sequenced: peripheral blood. The receptors come from a woman aged 40 to 50 with acute or convalescent COVID-19.

This chain uses TRBV11-2 with TRBJ1-4, with D unresolved. Germline V gives CDR1 SGHAT, CDR2 FQNNGV. Deletions cut 4 bases from V and 7 bases from J, with 16 bases between. The CDR3 runs to 15 residues. CDR3 sequence: CASSSFGTRGEKLFF. For the CDR3, the DNA is TGTGCCAGCAGCTCGTTTGGTACTCGGGGTGAAAAACTGTTTTTT. The entire variable domain, with the rest obtained from reference TRBV11-2 and TRBJ1-4, is as follows: EAGVAQSPRYKIIEKRQSVAFWCNPISGHATLYWYQQILGQGPKLLIQFQNNGVVDDSQLPKDRFSAERLKGVDSTLKIQPAKLEDSAVYLCASSSFGTRGEKLFFGSGTQLSVL.

This clone was counted a few times. The chain uses TRBV18 and TRBJ2-1; 10 bases align to TRBD2. Looked up from germline, CDR1 is KGHSH and CDR2 is LQKENI. The CDR3 consists of 15 residues. The junction had 1 base not matched to a gene; V was cut back by 2 bases and J by 3 bases. The CDR3 nucleotides read TGTGCCAGCTCACCAGAGCGGGGGGGCTACAATGAGCAGTTCTTC. Amino acid sequence: CASSPERGGYNEQFF.

The chain couples TRBV6-5 to TRBJ1-4; 9 bases are shared with TRBD1. There are 14 residues in the CDR3. The junction had 6 bases not matched to a gene; V was cut back by 6 bases and J by 7 bases. The V gene's germline CDR1 is MNHEY and CDR2 SVGAGI. CDR3 DNA sequence: TGTGCCAGCAGCCTGGACAGGGGCTCTGAAAAACTGTTTTTT. Its protein product is CASSLDRGSEKLFF.

V is TRBV7-9 and J is TRBJ2-3; possible D gene TRBD2, 6 bases. V was cut by 0 bases and J by 0 bases, with 13 bases left in between. The CDR3 consists of 17 residues. Germline V CDR1 and CDR2: SEHNR, FQNEAQ (reference sequence). CDR3 residues: CASSLAPGLSSTDTQYF. The CDR3, as DNA: TGTGCCAGCAGCTTAGCCCCGGGACTCAGCAGCACAGATACGCAGTATTTT.

V usage is TRBV29-1 and J usage is TRBJ1-2; TRBD1 might be the D (5 bases). Germline V gene data show CDR1 as SQVTM and CDR2 as ANQGSEA. The CDR3 is 12 residues long. The germline V and J ends were trimmed by 4 bases and 7 bases, with 13 bases remaining between them. The CDR3 loop is CSVVVGLGGYTF. The CDR3 nucleotides read TGCAGCGTTGTGGTGGGGCTGGGTGGCTACACCTTC.

The V call is TRBV7-2, the J call TRBJ2-7; 9 nucleotides align to TRBD1. This CDR3 is built from 17 residues. V was pared by 2 bases and J by 2 bases, with 10 bases of the junction left unmatched. Germline V lookup: CDR1 SGHTA, CDR2 FQGNSA. The CDR3 DNA sequence: TGTGCCAGCAGCTTAAATTCCGGGACAGGGTTACCCTACGAGCAGTACTTC. As protein: CASSLNSGTGLPYEQYF.

The chain employs TRBV6-5 and TRBJ2-1; 8 bases are a match to TRBD1. From germline, CDR1 is MNHEY and CDR2 SVGAGI. The junction had 13 bases not matched to a gene; V was cut back by 6 bases and J by 9 bases. This CDR3 contains 15 residues. The CDR3 spells CASSSLTPGGAEQFF. The CDR3 DNA is TGTGCCAGCAGCAGCTTAACTCCAGGGGGCGCTGAGCAGTTCTTC.

This clone was picked up one time. This chain joins TRBV4-1 and TRBJ1-3, with D tentatively TRBD1 (5 bases). Germline CDR1 MGHRA, CDR2 YSYEKL. There are 16 residues in the CDR3. Trimming pared 3 bases from V and 3 bases from J, leaving 15 bases between. CDR3 loop: CASSQQGTIGGNTIYF. The CDR3 DNA reads TGCGCCAGCAGCCAGCAGGGAACGATTGGTGGAAACACCATATATTTT.

The chain joins TRBV13 to TRBJ2-2, with D perhaps TRBD1 (6 bases). This CDR3 is built from 23 residues. Germline lookup yields CDR1 PRHDT and CDR2 FYEKMQ (reference sequence). The V gene lost 5 bases and the J gene lost 4 bases, with 38 bases spanning the gap. The CDR3 DNA sequence: TGTGCCAGCAGCCCCAAACCGGGACAAGTGACCGGACGCTGGGCTGGGGTCACCGGGGAGCTGTTTTTT. Protein product: CASSPKPGQVTGRWAGVTGELFF.

This chain joins TRBV7-9 and TRBJ2-3, with 8 bases aligning to TRBD2. After removal of 2 bases from V and 1 base from J, the junction contained 11 bases not matched to a gene. Germline V gene lookup returns CDR1 SEHNR and CDR2 FQNEAQ (reference sequence). The CDR3 length is 18 residues. The CDR3 is CASSLSGREGRGTDTQYF. DNA for the CDR3: TGTGCCAGCAGCTTATCAGGACGGGAGGGCCGCGGCACAGATACGCAGTATTTT. Filled out from reference TRBV7-9 and TRBJ2-3, the complete variable domain reads DTGVSQNPRHKITKRGQNVTFRCDPISEHNRLYWYRQTLGQGPEFLTYFQNEAQLEKSRLLSDRFSAERPKGSFSTLEIQRTEQGDSAMYLCASSLSGREGRGTDTQYFGPGTRLTVL.

This chain uses TRBV9 with TRBJ2-3; TRBD2 matches at 8 bases. Per the germline V gene, CDR1 is SGDLS and CDR2 is YYNGEE. The CDR3 covers 17 residues. J gave up 2 bases and V 0 bases, and 8 bases lay outside the gene matches. CDR3 sequence reads: CASSVDGAGAHTDTQYF. The CDR3 DNA follows: TGTGCCAGCAGCGTAGATGGAGCGGGGGCCCACACAGATACGCAGTATTTT.

This clone was counted a few times. This chain joins TRBV5-8 and TRBJ1-5; D is ambiguous. The CDR3 loop spans 16 amino acids. Trimming took off 6 bases at V and 5 bases at J, with 21 bases between the two ends. Germline V CDR1 and CDR2: SGHTS, YDEGEE. The CDR3: CASTSSYIPGHQPQHF. Written as DNA, the CDR3 is TGTGCCAGCACCTCTTCTTACATCCCGGGTCATCAGCCCCAGCATTTT.

The chain employs TRBV5-6 and TRBJ1-6; a weak D match, TRBD1 (5 bases). V shed 1 base and J shed 2 bases, with 13 bases lying between them. In germline, CDR1 is SGHDT, CDR2 YYEEEE. CDR3 length: 17 amino acids. Here the CDR3 DNA reads TGTGCCAGCAGCTTGTTTTATTCAGGGACCTATAATTCACCCCTCCACTTT. Its translation is CASSLFYSGTYNSPLHF.

This clone appeared a single time. The chain uses TRBV25-1 and TRBJ1-4; a weak D match, TRBD1 (6 bases). Trimming shortened V by 5 bases and J by 8 bases, and 12 bases separated the two germline ends. CDR3 length: 13 residues. Looked up from germline, CDR1 is MGHDK and CDR2 is SYGVNS. Here the CDR3 reads CASSTQGSEKLFF. DNA for the CDR3: TGTGCCAGCAGTACACAGGGTAGCGAAAAACTGTTTTTT.

CDR3 DNA sequence: TGTGCCATCAGTGAGTCGAGCAGGGGTTATGGCTACACCTTC. Its translation is CAISESSRGYGYTF. This chain links TRBV10-3 with TRBJ1-2; a possible D gene is TRBD1 (6 bases). The germline V and J ends were trimmed by 0 bases and 5 bases, with 10 bases remaining between them. The CDR3 length is 14 residues. Per germline, CDR1 ENHRY and CDR2 SYGVKD.

V usage is TRBV6-5 and J usage is TRBJ1-5; 12 nucleotides line up with TRBD1. With V trimmed by 2 bases and J by 7 bases, 3 bases remained unmatched. The CDR3 loop spans 15 amino acids. Germline V gene data show CDR1 as MNHEY and CDR2 as SVGAGI. The CDR3 nucleotides are TGTGCCAGCAGTTACACCGGGACAGGGGGCCAGCCCCAGCATTTT. Encoded protein: CASSYTGTGGQPQHF.

The V and J genes are TRBV11-2 and TRBJ2-2; D is unresolved. The CDR3 extends over 14 amino acids. Germline CDR1 and CDR2: SGHAT and FQNNGV. V was shortened by 5 bases and J by 7 bases, with 14 bases between the two germline ends. CDR3 nucleotide sequence: TGTGCCAGCAGCCCTAGAGCCCTAAACGGGGAGCTGTTTTTT. Translating gives CASSPRALNGELFF.

The CDR3 bases are TGTGCCAGCAGCCCCGGACAGTCGGGCACCGGGGAGCTGTTTTTT. Protein: CASSPGQSGTGELFF. The chain uses TRBV27 and TRBJ2-2; a weak D match, TRBD1 (6 bases). In germline, CDR1 is MNHEY, CDR2 SMNVEV (reference sequence). V was trimmed by 6 bases and J by 4 bases, leaving 15 bases between them. The CDR3 loop spans 15 amino acids.

This chain connects TRBV6-1 to TRBJ1-6; D possibly corresponds to TRBD1 (6 bases). The CDR3 is 17 residues long. Trimming removed 0 bases at V and 10 bases at J, with 19 bases between. Per the germline V gene, CDR1 is MNHNS and CDR2 is SASEGT. The CDR3 DNA is TGTGCCAGCAGTGAAGCAAGGTCTCGGACAGAAGCGTCACCCCTCCACTTT. Amino acid sequence: CASSEARSRTEASPLHF.

Only one count was recorded for this clone. The chain has TRBV4-1 and TRBJ2-7, with D perhaps TRBD2 (6 bases). Germline V CDR1 and CDR2: MGHRA, YSYEKL. The CDR3 loop spans 15 amino acids. Trimming left V 1 base short and J 3 bases short, with 13 bases between. The CDR3 DNA follows: TGCGCCAGCAGCCAAGCGAGTGAGACTAGCTACGAGCAGTACTTC. Translated: CASSQASETSYEQYF.

This clone was detected once. This rearrangement joins TRBV29-1 to TRBJ1-4; tentatively, D is TRBD1 (5 bases). Germline assignment: CDR1 SQVTM and CDR2 ANQGSEA. Trimming removed 7 bases from V and 1 base from J, with 13 bases in between. The CDR3 has 14 residues. The CDR3 protein is CSAGRQGTNEKLFF. The CDR3 coding sequence is TGCAGCGCCGGCCGCCAGGGAACTAATGAAAAACTGTTTTTT.

CDR3 sequence: CASRRQGPPYEQYF. Written as DNA, the CDR3 is TGTGCCAGCAGGAGACAGGGTCCCCCCTACGAGCAGTACTTC. V and J are TRBV6-5 and TRBJ2-7; TRBD1 matches 7 bases. The germline CDR1 and CDR2 sequences are MNHEY and SVGAGI. The CDR3 runs 14 residues. With 6 bases clipped from V and 2 bases from J, the junction kept 7 bases outside the gene matches.

The chain uses TRBV30 and TRBJ1-1; D is ambiguous. Germline CDR1 is GTSNPN and CDR2 is SVGIG (reference sequence). V was clipped by 0 bases and J by 1 base, with 12 bases between them. The CDR3 has 15 amino acids. This CDR3 is CAWSVLNSQNTEAFF. CDR3 nucleotide sequence: TGTGCCTGGAGTGTACTGAACAGCCAGAACACTGAAGCTTTCTTT.

This clone was detected once. The genes are TRBV5-6 and TRBJ1-3, with D maybe TRBD1 (6 bases). The CDR3 is made up of 15 amino acids. Germline CDR1 and CDR2: SGHDT and YYEEEE. V was clipped by 4 bases and J by 4 bases, with 15 bases between them. The chain's CDR3 is CASSPGAGAGNTIYF. CDR3 bases: TGTGCCAGCAGCCCCGGTGCGGGGGCCGGAAACACCATATATTTT.

This sequence joins TRBV7-3 and TRBJ1-1, with 10 bases lining up with TRBD1. This CDR3 contains 14 residues. The germline gives CDR1 SGHTA, CDR2 FQGTGA. The V segment lost 5 bases and the J segment 5 bases; nucleotides outside the gene matches: 5. Here the CDR3 DNA reads TGTGCCAGCAGCCCCGGGACAGGGGTTACTGAAGCTTTCTTT. Protein sequence: CASSPGTGVTEAFF.

The chain links TRBV5-1 to TRBJ2-7, with 10 bases aligning to TRBD2. Germline CDR1 reads SGHRS; CDR2 reads YFSETQ. V gave up 8 bases and J gave up 4 bases; unmatched junction bases: 12. The CDR3 loop spans 15 amino acids. CDR3 coding DNA: TGCGCCAGTCGAGCTAGCGGGAGCGGTCGGTACGAGCAGTACTTC. Translation: CASRASGSGRYEQYF.

The V gene is TRBV7-9, the J gene TRBJ2-3, with a tentative D call TRBD1 (5 bases). CDR1 and CDR2 (germline): SEHNR, FQNEAQ (reference sequence). The V end was cut by 1 base, the J end by 0 bases, with 11 bases between. CDR3 length: 16 residues. CDR3 nucleotides: TGTGCCAGCAGCTTAGGGGTACAGGTTAGCACAGATACGCAGTATTTT. It yields the protein CASSLGVQVSTDTQYF.

The CDR3 region has the DNA TGTGCCTGGTCGGAGGGTGGAGAGTCCCAGCATTTT. Protein sequence: CAWSEGGESQHF. The rearrangement joins TRBV30 to TRBJ1-5; D call uncertain. This CDR3 contains 12 residues. Trimming pared 5 bases from V and 11 bases from J, leaving 16 bases between. Germline CDR1 reads GTSNPN; CDR2 reads SVGIG (reference sequence).